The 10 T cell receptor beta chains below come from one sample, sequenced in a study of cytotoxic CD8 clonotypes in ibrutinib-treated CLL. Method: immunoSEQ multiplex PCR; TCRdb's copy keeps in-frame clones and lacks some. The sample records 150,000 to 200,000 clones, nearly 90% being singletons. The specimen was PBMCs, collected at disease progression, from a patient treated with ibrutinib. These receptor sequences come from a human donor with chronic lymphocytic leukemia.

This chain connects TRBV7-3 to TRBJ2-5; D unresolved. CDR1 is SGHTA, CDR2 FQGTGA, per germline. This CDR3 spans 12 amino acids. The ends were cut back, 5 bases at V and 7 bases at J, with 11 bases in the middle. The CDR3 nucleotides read TGTGCCAGCAGCGTACCCCCGGGGACCCAGTACTTC. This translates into CASSVPPGTQYF.

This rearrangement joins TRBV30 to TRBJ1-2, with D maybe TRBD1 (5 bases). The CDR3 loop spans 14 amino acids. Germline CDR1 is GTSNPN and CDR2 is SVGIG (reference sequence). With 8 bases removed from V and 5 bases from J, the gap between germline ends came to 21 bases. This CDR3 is CAGGVGTFIYGYTF. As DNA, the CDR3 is TGTGCCGGGGGTGTCGGGACTTTTATTTATGGCTACACCTTC. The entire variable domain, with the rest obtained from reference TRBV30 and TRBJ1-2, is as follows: SQTIHQWPATLVQPVGSPLSLECTVEGTSNPNLYWYRQAAGRGLQLLFYSVGIGQISSEVPQNLSASRPQDRQFILSSKKLLLSDSGFYLCAGGVGTFIYGYTFGSGTRLTVV.

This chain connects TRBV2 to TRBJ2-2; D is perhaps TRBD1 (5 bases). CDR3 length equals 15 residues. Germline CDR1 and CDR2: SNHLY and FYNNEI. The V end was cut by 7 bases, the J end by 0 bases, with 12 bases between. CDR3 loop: CASNTRQTNTGELFF. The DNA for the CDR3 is TGTGCCAGCAATACTCGACAGACGAACACCGGGGAGCTGTTTTTT. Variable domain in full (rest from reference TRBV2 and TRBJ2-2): EPEVTQTPSHQVTQMGQEVILRCVPISNHLYFYWYRQILGQKVEFLVSFYNNEISEKSEIFDDQFSVERPDGSNFTLKIRSTKLEDSAMYFCASNTRQTNTGELFFGEGSRLTVL.

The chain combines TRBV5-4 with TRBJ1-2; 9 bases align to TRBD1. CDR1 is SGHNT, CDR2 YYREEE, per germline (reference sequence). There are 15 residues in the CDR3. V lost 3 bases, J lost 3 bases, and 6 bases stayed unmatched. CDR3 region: CASSSSGTGHYGYTF. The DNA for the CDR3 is TGTGCCAGCAGCTCGTCCGGGACAGGGCACTATGGCTACACCTTC. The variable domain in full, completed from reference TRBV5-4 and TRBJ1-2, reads ETGVTQSPTHLIKTRGQQVTLRCSSQSGHNTVSWYQQALGQGPQFIFQYYREEENGRGNFPPRFSGLQFPNYSSELNVNALELDDSALYLCASSSSGTGHYGYTFGSGTRLTVV.

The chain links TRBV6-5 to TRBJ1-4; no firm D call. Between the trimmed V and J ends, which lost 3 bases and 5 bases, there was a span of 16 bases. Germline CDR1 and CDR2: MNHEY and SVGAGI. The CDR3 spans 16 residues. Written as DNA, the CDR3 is TGTGCCAGCAGTTATAGAAGATGGGTGTCGAATGAAAAACTGTTTTTT. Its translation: CASSYRRWVSNEKLFF.

CDR3 nucleotides: TGTGCCAGCAGCTTGCGGCGCTACTCTGGGGCCAACGTCCTGACTTTC. Its translation: CASSLRRYSGANVLTF. V is TRBV5-6 and J is TRBJ2-6; D is uncertain. The germline gives CDR1 SGHDT, CDR2 YYEEEE. V lost 1 base to trimming and J lost 0 bases, with 8 bases between them. CDR3 length: 16 residues.

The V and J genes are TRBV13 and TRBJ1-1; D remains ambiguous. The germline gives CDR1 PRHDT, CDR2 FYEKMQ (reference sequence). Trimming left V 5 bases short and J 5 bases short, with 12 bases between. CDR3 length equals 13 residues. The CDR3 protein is CASSHRSRTEAFF. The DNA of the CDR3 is TGTGCCAGCAGCCACCGTAGTCGAACTGAAGCTTTCTTT.

The CDR3 DNA reads TGTGCCAGCAGCCCCCCACTTGGGCCGAGCTACGAGCAGTACTTC. Its protein is CASSPPLGPSYEQYF. The chain couples TRBV7-9 to TRBJ2-7; D remains unclear. The V end lost 5 bases, the J end lost 3 bases, and 17 bases lay between the germline ends. CDR3 size: 15 residues. Germline V lookup: CDR1 SEHNR, CDR2 FQNEAQ (reference sequence).

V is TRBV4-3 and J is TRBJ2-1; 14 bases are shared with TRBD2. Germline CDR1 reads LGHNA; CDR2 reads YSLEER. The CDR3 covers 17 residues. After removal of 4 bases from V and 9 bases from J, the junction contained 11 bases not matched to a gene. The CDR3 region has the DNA TGCGCCAGCAGCCCGACGGGACTAGCGGGAGACGCTGGTGAGCAGTTCTTC. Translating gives CASSPTGLAGDAGEQFF.

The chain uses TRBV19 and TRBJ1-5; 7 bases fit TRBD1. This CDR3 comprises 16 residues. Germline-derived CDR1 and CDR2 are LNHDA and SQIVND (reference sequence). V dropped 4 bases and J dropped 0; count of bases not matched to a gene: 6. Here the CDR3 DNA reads TGTGCCAGTAGTAAAAGGACAGGCAATAGCAATCAGCCCCAGCATTTT. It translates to CASSKRTGNSNQPQHF.